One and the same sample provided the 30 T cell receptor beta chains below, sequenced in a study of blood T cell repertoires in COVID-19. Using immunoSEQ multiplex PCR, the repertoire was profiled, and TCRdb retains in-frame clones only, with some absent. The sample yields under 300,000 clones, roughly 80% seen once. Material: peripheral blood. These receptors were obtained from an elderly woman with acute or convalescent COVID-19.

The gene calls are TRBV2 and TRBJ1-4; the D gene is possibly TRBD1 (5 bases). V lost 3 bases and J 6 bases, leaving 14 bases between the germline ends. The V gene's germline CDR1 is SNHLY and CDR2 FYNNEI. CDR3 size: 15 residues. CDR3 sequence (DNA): TGTGCCAGCAGTGACCGGCAGGGAAGTCATGAAAAACTGTTTTTT. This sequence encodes CASSDRQGSHEKLFF.

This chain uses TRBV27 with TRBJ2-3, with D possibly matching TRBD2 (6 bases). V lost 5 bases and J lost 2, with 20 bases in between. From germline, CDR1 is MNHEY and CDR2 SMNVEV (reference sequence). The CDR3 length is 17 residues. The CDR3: CASSPPRGGANTDTQYF. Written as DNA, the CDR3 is TGTGCCAGCAGTCCCCCCCGGGGCGGGGCGAACACAGATACGCAGTATTTT.

CDR3 bases: TGTGCCAGCAGTGCAACTAAATTCAACGAGCAGTACTTC. This codes for CASSATKFNEQYF. The gene calls are TRBV27 and TRBJ2-7, with no clear D. Trimming left V 5 bases short and J 5 bases short, with 13 bases between. The germline gives CDR1 MNHEY, CDR2 SMNVEV (reference sequence). The CDR3 has 13 amino acids.

The CDR3 region is CASSLGQANEQYF. In DNA form, the CDR3 reads TGTGCCAGCAGTTTGGGACAGGCCAACGAGCAGTACTTC. This rearrangement joins TRBV28 to TRBJ2-7, with 8 nucleotides matching TRBD1. Germline V gene lookup returns CDR1 MDHEN and CDR2 SYDVKM. The CDR3 sequence is 13 residues long. Unmatched junction bases numbered 3, after V lost 3 bases and J lost 5 bases.

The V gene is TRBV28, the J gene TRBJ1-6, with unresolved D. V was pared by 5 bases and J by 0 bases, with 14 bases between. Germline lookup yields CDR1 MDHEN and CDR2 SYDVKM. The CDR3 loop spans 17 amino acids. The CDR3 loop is CASSPRGPSSYNSPLHF. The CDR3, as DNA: TGTGCCAGCAGTCCCCGAGGGCCGAGCTCCTATAATTCACCCCTCCACTTT.

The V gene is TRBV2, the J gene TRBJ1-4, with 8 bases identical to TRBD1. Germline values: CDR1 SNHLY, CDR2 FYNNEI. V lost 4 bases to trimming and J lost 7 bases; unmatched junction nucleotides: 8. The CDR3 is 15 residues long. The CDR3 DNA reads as TGTGCCAGCAGTGCACGGACAGGGTTACGTGAAAAACTGTTTTTT. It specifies CASSARTGLREKLFF.

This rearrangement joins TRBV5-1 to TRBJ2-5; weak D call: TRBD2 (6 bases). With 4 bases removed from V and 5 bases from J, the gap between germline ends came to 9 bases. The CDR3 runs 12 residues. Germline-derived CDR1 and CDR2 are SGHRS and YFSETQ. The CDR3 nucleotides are TGCGCCAGCAGCCCAGGAGGGGAGACCCAGTACTTC. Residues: CASSPGGETQYF.

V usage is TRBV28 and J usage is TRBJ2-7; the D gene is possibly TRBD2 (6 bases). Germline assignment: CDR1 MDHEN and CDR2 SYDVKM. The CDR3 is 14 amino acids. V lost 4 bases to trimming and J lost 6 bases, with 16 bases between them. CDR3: CASSSDLQGGEQYF. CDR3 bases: TGTGCCAGCAGTTCCGACCTGCAGGGAGGCGAGCAGTACTTC.

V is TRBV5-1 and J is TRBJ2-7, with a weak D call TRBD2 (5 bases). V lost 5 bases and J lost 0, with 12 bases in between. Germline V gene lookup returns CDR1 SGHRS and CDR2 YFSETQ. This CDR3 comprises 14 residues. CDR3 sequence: CASRMTGSSYEQYF. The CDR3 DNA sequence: TGCGCCAGCAGAATGACTGGGAGCTCCTACGAGCAGTACTTC. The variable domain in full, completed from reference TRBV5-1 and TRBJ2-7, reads KAGVTQTPRYLIKTRGQQVTLSCSPISGHRSVSWYQQTPGQGLQFLFEYFSETQRNKGNFPGRFSGRQFSNSRSEMNVSTLELGDSALYLCASRMTGSSYEQYFGPGTRLTVT.

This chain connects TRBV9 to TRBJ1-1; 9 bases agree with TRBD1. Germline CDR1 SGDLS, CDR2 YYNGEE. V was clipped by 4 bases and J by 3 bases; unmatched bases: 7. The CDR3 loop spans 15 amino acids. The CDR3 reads CASSPTQGAHTEAFF. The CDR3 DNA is TGTGCCAGCAGCCCGACACAGGGGGCGCACACTGAAGCTTTCTTT. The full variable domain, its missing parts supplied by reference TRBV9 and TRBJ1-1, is DSGVTQTPKHLITATGQRVTLRCSPRSGDLSVYWYQQSLDQGLQFLIQYYNGEERAKGNILERFSAQQFPDLHSELNLSSLELGDSALYFCASSPTQGAHTEAFFGQGTRLTVV.

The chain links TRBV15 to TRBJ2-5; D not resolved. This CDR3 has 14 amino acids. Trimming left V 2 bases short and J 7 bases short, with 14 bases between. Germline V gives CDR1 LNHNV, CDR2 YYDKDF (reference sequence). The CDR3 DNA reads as TGTGCCACCAGCAGAACCTCCTCCGGCGGGACCCAGTACTTC. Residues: CATSRTSSGGTQYF.

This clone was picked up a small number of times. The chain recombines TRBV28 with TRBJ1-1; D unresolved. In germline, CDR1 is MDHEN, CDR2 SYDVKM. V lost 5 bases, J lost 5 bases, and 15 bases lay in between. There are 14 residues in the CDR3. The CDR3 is CASSPRGRRTEAFF. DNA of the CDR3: TGTGCCAGCAGTCCTCGAGGCAGGAGGACTGAAGCTTTCTTT.

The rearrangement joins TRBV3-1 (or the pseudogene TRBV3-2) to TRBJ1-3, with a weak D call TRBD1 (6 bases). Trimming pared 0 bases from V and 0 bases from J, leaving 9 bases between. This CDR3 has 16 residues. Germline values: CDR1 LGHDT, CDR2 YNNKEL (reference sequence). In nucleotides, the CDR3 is TGTGCCAGCAGCCAAGAACACAGGGTCTCTGGAAACACCATATATTTT. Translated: CASSQEHRVSGNTIYF.

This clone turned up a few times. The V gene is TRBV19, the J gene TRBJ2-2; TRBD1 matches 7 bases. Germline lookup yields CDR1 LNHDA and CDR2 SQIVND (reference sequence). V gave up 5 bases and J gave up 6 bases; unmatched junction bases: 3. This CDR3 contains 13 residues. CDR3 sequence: CASSVDRAGELFF. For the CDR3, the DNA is TGTGCCAGTAGTGTCGACAGGGCCGGGGAGCTGTTTTTT.

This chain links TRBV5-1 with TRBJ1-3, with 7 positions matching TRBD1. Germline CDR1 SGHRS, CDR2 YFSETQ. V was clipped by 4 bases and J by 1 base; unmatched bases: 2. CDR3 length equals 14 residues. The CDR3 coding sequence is TGCGCCAGCAGCATGACAGGGTCTGGAAACACCATATATTTT. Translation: CASSMTGSGNTIYF.

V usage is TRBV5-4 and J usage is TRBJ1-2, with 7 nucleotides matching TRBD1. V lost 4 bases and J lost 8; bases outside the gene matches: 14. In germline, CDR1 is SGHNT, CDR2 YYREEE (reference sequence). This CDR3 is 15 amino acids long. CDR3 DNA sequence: TGTGCCAGCAGCACTGGGGCAGGGGGAGTAGAAGGCTACACCTTC. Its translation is CASSTGAGGVEGYTF.

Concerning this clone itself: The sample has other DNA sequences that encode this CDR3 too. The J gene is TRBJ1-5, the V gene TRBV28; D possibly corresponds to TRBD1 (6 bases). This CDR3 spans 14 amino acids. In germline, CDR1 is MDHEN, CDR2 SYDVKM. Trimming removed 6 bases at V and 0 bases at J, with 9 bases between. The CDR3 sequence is CASSLGGSNQPQHF. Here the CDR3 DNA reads TGTGCCAGCAGCCTAGGGGGTAGCAATCAGCCCCAGCATTTT.

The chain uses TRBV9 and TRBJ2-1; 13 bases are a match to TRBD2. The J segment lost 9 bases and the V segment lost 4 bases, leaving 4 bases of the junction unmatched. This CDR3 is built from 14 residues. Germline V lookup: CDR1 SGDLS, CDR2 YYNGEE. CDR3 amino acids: CASSPWTSGGEQFF. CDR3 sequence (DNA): TGTGCCAGCAGCCCCTGGACTAGCGGGGGTGAGCAGTTCTTC. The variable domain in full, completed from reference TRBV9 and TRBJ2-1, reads DSGVTQTPKHLITATGQRVTLRCSPRSGDLSVYWYQQSLDQGLQFLIQYYNGEERAKGNILERFSAQQFPDLHSELNLSSLELGDSALYFCASSPWTSGGEQFFGPGTRLTVL.

The CDR3 coding sequence is TGTGCCAGCTGGACAGGGCCCAGGACCCAGTACTTC. It is translated as CASWTGPRTQYF. The chain carries TRBV2 and TRBJ2-5; TRBD1 matches at 8 bases. CDR3 length: 12 residues. J lost 7 bases, V lost 8 bases, and 6 bases had no gene match. Germline CDR1 reads SNHLY; CDR2 reads FYNNEI.

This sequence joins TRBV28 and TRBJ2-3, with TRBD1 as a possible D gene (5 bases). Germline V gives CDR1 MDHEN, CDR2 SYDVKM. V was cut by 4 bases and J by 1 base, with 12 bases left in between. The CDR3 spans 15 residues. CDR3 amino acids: CASSSRVGGTDTQYF. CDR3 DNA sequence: TGTGCCAGCAGTTCCAGGGTCGGAGGCACAGATACGCAGTATTTT.

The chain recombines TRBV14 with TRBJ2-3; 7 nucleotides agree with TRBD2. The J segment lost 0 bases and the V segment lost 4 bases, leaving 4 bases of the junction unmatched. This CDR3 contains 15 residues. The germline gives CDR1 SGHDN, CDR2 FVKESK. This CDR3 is CASSPLGGSTDTQYF. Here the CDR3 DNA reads TGTGCCAGCAGCCCTCTGGGGGGGAGCACAGATACGCAGTATTTT.

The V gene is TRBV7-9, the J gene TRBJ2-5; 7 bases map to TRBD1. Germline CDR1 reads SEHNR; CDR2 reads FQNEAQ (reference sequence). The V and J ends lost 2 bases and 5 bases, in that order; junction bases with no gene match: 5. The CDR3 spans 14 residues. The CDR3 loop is CASSLRAGGETQYF. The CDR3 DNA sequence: TGTGCCAGCAGCTTAAGGGCAGGGGGTGAGACCCAGTACTTC.

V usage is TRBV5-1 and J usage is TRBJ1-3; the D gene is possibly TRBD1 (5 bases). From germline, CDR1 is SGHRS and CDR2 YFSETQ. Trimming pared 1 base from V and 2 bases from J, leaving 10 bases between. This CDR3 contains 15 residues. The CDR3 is CASSLKGLAGNTIYF. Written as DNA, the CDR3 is TGCGCCAGCAGCTTGAAGGGGCTGGCTGGAAACACCATATATTTT. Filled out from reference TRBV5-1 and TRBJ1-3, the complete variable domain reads KAGVTQTPRYLIKTRGQQVTLSCSPISGHRSVSWYQQTPGQGLQFLFEYFSETQRNKGNFPGRFSGRQFSNSRSEMNVSTLELGDSALYLCASSLKGLAGNTIYFGEGSWLTVV.

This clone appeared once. CDR3 sequence reads: CASSAEVLSGANVLTF. The CDR3, as DNA: TGTGCCAGCTCGGCGGAGGTCCTCTCTGGGGCCAACGTCCTGACTTTC. The chain joins TRBV19 to TRBJ2-6; a weak D match, TRBD2 (5 bases). The CDR3 consists of 16 residues. Germline V gives CDR1 LNHDA, CDR2 SQIVND (reference sequence). V was shortened by 9 bases and J by 0 bases, with 15 bases between the two germline ends.

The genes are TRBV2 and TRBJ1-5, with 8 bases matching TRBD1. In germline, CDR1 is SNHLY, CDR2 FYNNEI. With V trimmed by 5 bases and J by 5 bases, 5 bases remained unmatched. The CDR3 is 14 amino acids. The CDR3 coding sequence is TGTGCCAGCAGTCGGGACAGGATGGATCAGCCCCAGCATTTT. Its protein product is CASSRDRMDQPQHF.

The CDR3 protein is CASSLRPAGGLNYNEQFF. As DNA, the CDR3 is TGTGCCAGCAGCTTAAGGCCGGCGGGGGGTCTGAATTACAATGAGCAGTTCTTC. The rearrangement links TRBV7-2 to TRBJ2-1; 8 bases fit TRBD2. Trimming at V came to 2 bases and at J to 4 bases, leaving 13 bases not matched to a gene. Germline values: CDR1 SGHTA, CDR2 FQGNSA. The CDR3 extends over 18 amino acids.

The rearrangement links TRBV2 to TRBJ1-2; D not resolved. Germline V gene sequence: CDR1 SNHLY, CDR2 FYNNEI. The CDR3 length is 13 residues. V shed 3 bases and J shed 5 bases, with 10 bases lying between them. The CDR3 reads CASSERVGYGYTF. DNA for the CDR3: TGTGCCAGCAGTGAGAGGGTCGGATATGGCTACACCTTC.

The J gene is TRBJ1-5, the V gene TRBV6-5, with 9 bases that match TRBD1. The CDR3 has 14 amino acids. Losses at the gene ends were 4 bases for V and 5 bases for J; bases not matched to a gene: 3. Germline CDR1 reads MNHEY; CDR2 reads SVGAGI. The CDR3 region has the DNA TGTGCCAGCAGTTCAGGACAGGGGCATCAGCCCCAGCATTTT. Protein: CASSSGQGHQPQHF.

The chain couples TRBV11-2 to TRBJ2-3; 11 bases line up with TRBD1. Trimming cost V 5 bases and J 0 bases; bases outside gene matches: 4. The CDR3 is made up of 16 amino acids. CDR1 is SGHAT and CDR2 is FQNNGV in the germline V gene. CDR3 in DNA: TGTGCCAGCAGCCGGACAGGGGGCTATAGCACAGATACGCAGTATTTT. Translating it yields CASSRTGGYSTDTQYF.

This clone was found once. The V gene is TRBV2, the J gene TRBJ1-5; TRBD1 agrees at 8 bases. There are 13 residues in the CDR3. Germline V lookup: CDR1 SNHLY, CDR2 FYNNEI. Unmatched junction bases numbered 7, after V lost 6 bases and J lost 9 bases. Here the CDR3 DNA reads TGTGCCAGCAGACCAGACAGGGGAATGCCCCAGCATTTT. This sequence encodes CASRPDRGMPQHF.